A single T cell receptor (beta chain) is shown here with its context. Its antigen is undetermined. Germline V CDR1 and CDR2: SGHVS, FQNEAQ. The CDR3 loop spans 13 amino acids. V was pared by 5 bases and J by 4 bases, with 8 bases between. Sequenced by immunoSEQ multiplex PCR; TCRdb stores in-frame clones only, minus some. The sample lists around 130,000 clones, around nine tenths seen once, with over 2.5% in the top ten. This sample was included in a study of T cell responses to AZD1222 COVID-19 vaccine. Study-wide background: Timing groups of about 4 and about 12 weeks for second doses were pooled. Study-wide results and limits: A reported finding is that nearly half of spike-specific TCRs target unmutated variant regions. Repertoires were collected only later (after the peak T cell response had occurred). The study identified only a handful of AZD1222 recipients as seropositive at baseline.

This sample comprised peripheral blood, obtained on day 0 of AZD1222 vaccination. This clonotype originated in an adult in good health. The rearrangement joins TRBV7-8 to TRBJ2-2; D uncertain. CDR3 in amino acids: CASSPKGTGELFF. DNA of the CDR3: TGTGCCAGCAGCCCTAAGGGCACCGGGGAGCTGTTTTTT.